These 20 T cell receptor beta chains were all obtained from the same sample, sequenced in a study of blood T cell repertoires in COVID-19. The method was immunoSEQ multiplex PCR; TCRdb's version includes in-frame clones alone and lacks a portion of them. The data contain tens of thousands of clones, around 85% of them singletons. Input material: peripheral blood. The receptors were sampled from a woman over 75 with COVID-19, enrolled during active disease.

The chain has TRBV9 and TRBJ1-1; D is undetermined. The germline V gene encodes CDR1 SGDLS and CDR2 YYNGEE. The germline V and J ends were trimmed by 0 bases and 1 base, with 7 bases remaining between them. This CDR3 contains 14 residues. The CDR3 region has the DNA TGTGCCAGCAGCGTAGTCTGGCCGAACACTGAAGCTTTCTTT. Protein product: CASSVVWPNTEAFF.

This rearrangement joins TRBV4-1 to TRBJ2-1; 8 positions match TRBD1. Trimming took 4 bases from V and 0 from J; bases not matched to a gene: 11. Germline CDR1 and CDR2: MGHRA and YSYEKL. The CDR3 loop spans 18 amino acids. This chain's CDR3 is CASSRDRSGASSYNEQFF. In DNA, the CDR3 is TGCGCCAGCAGCCGGGACAGGTCCGGGGCGAGCTCCTACAATGAGCAGTTCTTC.

This clone was observed a handful of times. V is TRBV5-1 and J is TRBJ2-2, with a possible D match to TRBD1 (5 bases). The germline CDR1 and CDR2 sequences are SGHRS and YFSETQ. This CDR3 has 14 residues. V dropped 4 bases and J dropped 1 base, with 8 bases sitting between them. CDR3 DNA: TGCGCCAGCAGCACAACAGGGAACACCGGGGAGCTGTTTTTT. Its protein is CASSTTGNTGELFF.

V gene TRBV2 combines with J gene TRBJ1-2; D is unclear. The CDR3 is 15 amino acids. The germline gives CDR1 SNHLY, CDR2 FYNNEI. With 3 bases removed from V and 1 base from J, the gap between germline ends came to 12 bases. Here the CDR3 DNA reads TGTGCCAGCAGTGACCAGAATCTCCTTAACTATGGCTACACCTTC. Translation: CASSDQNLLNYGYTF.

This clone was counted only a few times. CDR3 sequence: CASSLLPAGGGGEQFF. In nucleotides, the CDR3 is TGCGCCAGCAGCTTGTTGCCTGCGGGAGGCGGTGGTGAGCAGTTCTTC. The genes are TRBV5-1 and TRBJ2-1, with 8 bases lining up with TRBD2. The CDR3 is 16 residues long. Germline lookup yields CDR1 SGHRS and CDR2 YFSETQ. V trimming: 1 base; J trimming: 9 bases; junction bases outside the gene matches: 12. The full variable domain, its missing parts supplied by reference TRBV5-1 and TRBJ2-1, is KAGVTQTPRYLIKTRGQQVTLSCSPISGHRSVSWYQQTPGQGLQFLFEYFSETQRNKGNFPGRFSGRQFSNSRSEMNVSTLELGDSALYLCASSLLPAGGGGEQFFGPGTRLTVL.

The chain uses TRBV2 and TRBJ2-3, with D hard to call. Germline values: CDR1 SNHLY, CDR2 FYNNEI. With 5 bases removed from V and 3 bases from J, the gap between germline ends came to 12 bases. The length of the CDR3 is 14 residues. CDR3 nucleotides: TGTGCCAGCAGTTCCATTCTACAGACAGATACGCAGTATTTT. Amino acids: CASSSILQTDTQYF.

The genes are TRBV12-3 or TRBV12-4 and TRBJ2-2; possibly TRBD1 for D (6 bases). CDR3 size: 12 residues. The V gene lost 5 bases and the J gene lost 10 bases, with 11 bases spanning the gap. DNA for the CDR3: TGTGCCAGCAGTAAACAGGGTCAGGAGCTGTTTTTT. It yields the protein CASSKQGQELFF.

This clone has only a few counts. The rearrangement joins TRBV5-1 to TRBJ2-1, with no clear D. CDR3 length: 11 residues. From germline, CDR1 is SGHRS and CDR2 YFSETQ. Trimming shortened V by 5 bases and J by 3 bases, and 3 bases separated the two germline ends. DNA of the CDR3: TGCGCCAGCAGTAACTACAATGAGCAGTTCTTC. It specifies CASSNYNEQFF.

This chain joins TRBV2 and TRBJ2-3, with 11 bases that match TRBD1. With 8 bases clipped from V and 8 bases from J, the junction kept 9 bases outside the gene matches. The CDR3 is made up of 14 amino acids. In germline, CDR1 is SNHLY, CDR2 FYNNEI. The CDR3 loop is CASAGQGGLGTQYF. For the CDR3, the DNA is TGTGCCAGCGCGGGACAGGGGGGTTTGGGTACGCAGTATTTT.

The V and J genes are TRBV7-8 and TRBJ1-3; 9 bases agree with TRBD1. The CDR3 loop spans 17 amino acids. Germline CDR1 SGHVS, CDR2 FQNEAQ. The junction had 4 bases not matched to a gene; V was cut back by 1 base and J by 0 bases. The CDR3 here is CASSLGTGALSGNTIYF. The CDR3 nucleotides are TGTGCCAGCAGCTTAGGGACAGGGGCTCTCTCTGGAAACACCATATATTTT.

This chain uses TRBV19 with TRBJ2-7; D perhaps matches TRBD1 (6 bases). This CDR3 contains 13 residues. The V end was cut by 4 bases, the J end by 3 bases, with 10 bases between. Germline assignment: CDR1 LNHDA and CDR2 SQIVND (reference sequence). This CDR3 is CASSNRVDYEQYF. CDR3 bases: TGTGCCAGTAGTAACAGGGTCGACTACGAGCAGTACTTC.

The rearrangement uses TRBV3-1 (or the pseudogene TRBV3-2) and TRBJ2-2; 11 bases are shared with TRBD2. The CDR3 is 16 residues long. Per the germline V gene, CDR1 is LGHDT and CDR2 is YNNKEL (reference sequence). V gave up 6 bases and J gave up 5 bases; unmatched junction bases: 8. The CDR3 DNA sequence: TGTGCCAGCAGACCTCCGACTAGCGGGGTTACCGGGGAGCTGTTTTTT. Protein: CASRPPTSGVTGELFF.

The V gene is TRBV28, the J gene TRBJ2-7; D possibly corresponds to TRBD2 (5 bases). The CDR3 is 14 residues long. With 6 bases removed from V and 0 bases from J, the gap between germline ends came to 12 bases. CDR1 and CDR2 (germline): MDHEN, SYDVKM. CDR3 sequence (DNA): TGTGCCAGCAGGGCCGACCGGGGCTCCTACGAGCAGTACTTC. This encodes CASRADRGSYEQYF.

The chain combines TRBV4-2 with TRBJ1-3; D is perhaps TRBD1 (5 bases). In germline, CDR1 is LGHNA, CDR2 YNFKEQ. The V end was cut by 1 base, the J end by 8 bases, with 18 bases between. CDR3 length equals 16 residues. CDR3 loop: CASSQVLGDSKDTIYF. The CDR3 nucleotides read TGTGCCAGCAGCCAAGTTTTAGGGGACTCCAAGGACACCATATATTTT.

This chain connects TRBV18 to TRBJ2-3; 8 bases are shared with TRBD2. This CDR3 is 15 amino acids long. With 4 bases clipped from V and 2 bases from J, the junction kept 5 bases outside the gene matches. Germline V gene lookup returns CDR1 KGHSH and CDR2 LQKENI. In nucleotides, the CDR3 is TGTGCCAGCTCACGGATAGCGGGACTCACAGATACGCAGTATTTT. It is translated as CASSRIAGLTDTQYF.

This clone was observed a handful of times. J is TRBJ2-5 and V is TRBV5-4; 10 nucleotides agree with TRBD2. From germline, CDR1 is SGHNT and CDR2 YYREEE (reference sequence). Germline trimming cut 0 bases from V and 4 bases from J; bases unmatched to any gene: 6. The CDR3 is 16 amino acids. DNA for the CDR3: TGTGCCAGCAGCTTGGCTAGCGGGAGTTTGGGAGAGACCCAGTACTTC. Residues: CASSLASGSLGETQYF.

The J gene is TRBJ1-3, the V gene TRBV9, with unresolved D. The germline V gene has CDR1 SGDLS and CDR2 YYNGEE. The CDR3 extends over 13 amino acids. Trimming left V 2 bases short and J 0 bases short, with 3 bases between. Written as DNA, the CDR3 is TGTGCCAGCAGCGTTATCTCTGGAAACACCATATATTTT. Amino acids: CASSVISGNTIYF.

The chain combines TRBV18 with TRBJ1-1; 7 positions agree with TRBD1. The V gene end was trimmed by 2 bases and the J gene end by 4 bases; junction bases not matched to a gene: 7. CDR1 and CDR2 from the germline V gene are KGHSH and LQKENI. The CDR3 totals 15 residues. CDR3 sequence (DNA): TGTGCCAGCTCACCAAGCAGAGCAGGGGGCACTGAAGCTTTCTTT. Translated, it gives CASSPSRAGGTEAFF.

The chain employs TRBV7-2 and TRBJ2-1; 8 bases are shared with TRBD1. Germline V gene lookup returns CDR1 SGHTA and CDR2 FQGNSA. The CDR3 runs to 14 residues. The ends lost 0 bases at V and 5 bases at J; junction bases unmatched: 0. The CDR3 region has the DNA TGTGCCAGCAGCTTAGCGGACAGGGACAATGAGCAGTTCTTC. It specifies CASSLADRDNEQFF.

The chain links TRBV7-6 to TRBJ2-3; 8 bases are shared with TRBD2. In germline, CDR1 is SGHVS, CDR2 FNYEAQ. V was pared by 1 base and J by 7 bases, with 10 bases of the junction left unmatched. This CDR3 comprises 16 residues. For the CDR3, the DNA is TGTGCCAGCAGCTTAGTTCCTAGCGGGTCTCGAAATACGCAGTATTTT. Translation gives CASSLVPSGSRNTQYF.